This passage covers 12 T cell receptor beta chains from one sample sequenced in a study of control samples from healthy donors and cancer patients. Libraries were prepared by immunoSEQ multiplex PCR; TCRdb keeps only in-frame clonotypes and omits some of them. The sample has some 100,000 clones; 79% are singletons. Sequencing was performed on blood. These receptors originate from a woman aged 25 to 39 in good health.

CDR3 DNA: TGTGCCAGCAGCTCACCGGGACCCGGGGGCCAAGAGACCCAGTACTTC. Encoded protein: CASSSPGPGGQETQYF. This chain joins TRBV7-8 and TRBJ2-5; weak D call: TRBD2 (6 bases). Germline lookup yields CDR1 SGHVS and CDR2 FQNEAQ. Trimming removed 4 bases from V and 1 base from J, with 16 bases in between. This CDR3 comprises 16 residues.

This clone came up a few times. The chain links TRBV7-9 to TRBJ1-2; D is ambiguous. V was trimmed by 4 bases and J by 4 bases, leaving 16 bases between them. The CDR3 runs to 15 residues. The germline CDR1 and CDR2 sequences are SEHNR and FQNEAQ (reference sequence). CDR3 region: CASSYAREGSYGYTF. The DNA of the CDR3 is TGTGCCAGCAGCTACGCCCGGGAGGGAAGCTATGGCTACACCTTC.

The chain couples TRBV5-1 to TRBJ1-1; 9 nucleotides agree with TRBD1. The CDR3 loop spans 14 amino acids. The trim removed 4 bases at V and 5 bases at J, leaving 6 bases unmatched. Per the germline V gene, CDR1 is SGHRS and CDR2 is YFSETQ. CDR3 coding DNA: TGCGCCAGCAGCGACACAGGGGGCGGAACTGAAGCTTTCTTT. Translating gives CASSDTGGGTEAFF.

A single count supports this clone. The J gene is TRBJ2-5, the V gene TRBV6-5; D gene unclear. The CDR3 is made up of 12 amino acids. Germline CDR1 and CDR2: MNHEY and SVGAGI. The V and J ends lost 7 bases and 4 bases respectively, with 10 bases between them. The CDR3 loop is CASTQFGETQYF. CDR3 sequence (DNA): TGTGCCAGCACCCAGTTCGGAGAGACCCAGTACTTC.

This rearrangement joins TRBV30 to TRBJ1-3, with D perhaps TRBD1 (6 bases). Per the germline V gene, CDR1 is GTSNPN and CDR2 is SVGIG (reference sequence). Trimming pared 3 bases from V and 1 base from J, leaving 10 bases between. This CDR3 has 14 residues. CDR3 coding DNA: TGTGCCTGGAGAGGGGGGGGATCTGGAAACACCATATATTTT. Its protein product is CAWRGGGSGNTIYF.

The chain recombines TRBV6-5 with TRBJ1-1; D unresolved. This CDR3 contains 15 residues. In germline, CDR1 is MNHEY, CDR2 SVGAGI. V was cut by 7 bases and J by 3 bases, with 18 bases left in between. Written as DNA, the CDR3 is TGTGCCAGCACCGGACTGGGCCTGTGGGACACTGAAGCTTTCTTT. This encodes CASTGLGLWDTEAFF.

The chain combines TRBV4-3 with TRBJ1-4, with 8 bases that match TRBD1. Germline V gene lookup returns CDR1 LGHNA and CDR2 YSLEER. V lost 4 bases, J lost 5 bases, and 6 bases stayed unmatched. There are 15 residues in the CDR3. CDR3 amino acids: CASSRLTGENEKLFF. The CDR3, as DNA: TGCGCCAGCAGCCGCCTGACAGGGGAGAATGAAAAACTGTTTTTT.

V is TRBV7-2 and J is TRBJ2-2; D unresolved. The CDR3 has 15 amino acids. Germline values: CDR1 SGHTA, CDR2 FQGNSA. V was cut by 0 bases and J by 6 bases, with 11 bases left in between. For the CDR3, the DNA is TGTGCCAGCAGCTTAGCGGTCAGAAAGGCCGGGGAGCTGTTTTTT. Translation: CASSLAVRKAGELFF. The variable domain in full, with the rest retrieved from reference TRBV7-2 and TRBJ2-2, is GAGVSQSPSNKVTEKGKDVELRCDPISGHTALYWYRQSLGQGLEFLIYFQGNSAPDKSGLPSDRFSAERTGGSVSTLTIQRTQQEDSAVYLCASSLAVRKAGELFFGEGSRLTVL.

The chain joins TRBV6-5 to TRBJ2-7, with 8 bases identical to TRBD1. CDR3 length equals 10 residues. The J segment lost 6 bases and the V segment lost 8 bases, leaving 0 bases of the junction unmatched. Germline V gene sequence: CDR1 MNHEY, CDR2 SVGAGI. DNA for the CDR3: TGTGCCAGCCAGGGGGCCGAGCAGTACTTC. Encoded protein: CASQGAEQYF.

The gene calls are TRBV5-1 and TRBJ2-1; D gene unclear. The germline gives CDR1 SGHRS, CDR2 YFSETQ. The CDR3 length is 16 residues. V was shortened by 1 base and J by 2 bases, with 13 bases between the two germline ends. DNA for the CDR3: TGCGCCAGCAGCTTGAGGCCGTGGGATACCTACAATGAGCAGTTCTTC. Residues: CASSLRPWDTYNEQFF.

V usage is TRBV10-2 and J usage is TRBJ1-3; D not certain. The CDR3 spans 15 residues. The germline V gene has CDR1 WSHSY and CDR2 SAAADI. V was shortened by 2 bases and J by 3 bases, with 11 bases between the two germline ends. The CDR3 DNA reads as TGCGCCAGCAGTGAGAGGGAAAGCTTTGGAAACACCATATATTTT. Translating it yields CASSERESFGNTIYF.

The chain employs TRBV5-4 and TRBJ1-2; 8 bases are a match to TRBD1. The V and J ends lost 1 base and 8 bases, in that order; junction bases with no gene match: 7. The CDR3 is 14 amino acids. CDR1 is SGHNT and CDR2 is YYREEE in the germline V gene (reference sequence). The CDR3 protein is CASSLIDRGVGYTF. CDR3 nucleotide sequence: TGTGCCAGCAGCTTGATAGACAGGGGCGTAGGCTACACCTTC.